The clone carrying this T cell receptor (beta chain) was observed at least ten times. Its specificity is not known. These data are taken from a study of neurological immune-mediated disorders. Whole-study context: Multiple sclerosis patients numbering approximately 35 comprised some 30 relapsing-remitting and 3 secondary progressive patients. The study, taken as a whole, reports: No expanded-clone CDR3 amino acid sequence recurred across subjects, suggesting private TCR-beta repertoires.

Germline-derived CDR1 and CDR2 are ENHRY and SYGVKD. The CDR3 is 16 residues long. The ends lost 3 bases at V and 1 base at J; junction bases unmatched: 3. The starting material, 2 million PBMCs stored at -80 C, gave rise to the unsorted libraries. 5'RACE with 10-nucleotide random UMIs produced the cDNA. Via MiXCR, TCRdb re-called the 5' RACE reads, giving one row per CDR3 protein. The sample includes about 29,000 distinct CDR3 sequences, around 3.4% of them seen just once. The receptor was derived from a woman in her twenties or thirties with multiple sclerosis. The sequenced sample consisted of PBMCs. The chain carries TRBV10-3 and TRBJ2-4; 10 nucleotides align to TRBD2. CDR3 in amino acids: CAISDASGSAKNIQYF. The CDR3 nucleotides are TGTGCCATCAGTGACGCTAGCGGGAGTGCCAAAAACATTCAGTACTTC.